This T cell receptor (beta chain) was observed in a study of CD8+ T cells in alopecia areata. V was clipped by 5 bases and J by 0 bases, with 14 bases between them. The CDR3 is made up of 15 amino acids. Germline V lookup: CDR1 SQVTM, CDR2 ANQGSEA. Sequencing used cDNA as its template, made by extracting RNA and reverse transcribing it. Some clones are missing from TCRdb's copy, which holds only in-frame ones; the method was immunoSEQ multiplex PCR. Of fewer than 200,000 clones in the sample, 50% to 70% were seen once. Lesional scalp punch biopsies and peripheral blood were collected from alopecia areata patients.

This chain links TRBV29-1 with TRBJ2-4; possibly TRBD2 for D (5 bases). This TCR was sampled from a human donor with alopecia areata. The sample in question was CD4+ T cells sorted from blood, obtained at week 0. The CDR3 DNA reads TGCAGCGTTAGAGCATACGGGGTAGCCAAAAACATTCAGTACTTC. It codes for CSVRAYGVAKNIQYF.